The clone carrying this T cell receptor (beta chain) was counted a single time. Germline CDR1 SGHAT, CDR2 FQDESV (reference sequence). The CDR3 loop spans 14 amino acids. Trimming took 4 bases from V and 7 from J, leaving 14 bases between them. The data were produced by immunoSEQ multiplex PCR, yet TCRdb's version contains in-frame clones alone and is incomplete. The table has 2,500 to 3,500 clones, about 68% seen once. Normal lung sampling was at least 3 cm from the tumour, as distant as possible. Frozen unsorted single-cell suspensions supplied the genomic DNA. The data derive from a study of immune cell composition in non-small cell lung cancer.

Sequenced material: non-adjacent lung tissue. The clonotype comes from a human donor with non-small cell lung cancer. The rearrangement links TRBV11-1 to TRBJ2-1, with D possibly matching TRBD2 (5 bases). CDR3 sequence: CASSSRGRGNEQFF. In DNA, the CDR3 is TGTGCCAGCAGCTCCCGGGGTAGAGGTAATGAGCAGTTCTTC. The full variable domain, its missing parts supplied by reference TRBV11-1 and TRBJ2-1, is EAEVAQSPRYKITEKSQAVAFWCDPISGHATLYWYRQILGQGPELLVQFQDESVVDDSQLPKDRFSAERLKGVDSTLKIQPAELGDSAMYLCASSSRGRGNEQFFGPGTRLTVL.